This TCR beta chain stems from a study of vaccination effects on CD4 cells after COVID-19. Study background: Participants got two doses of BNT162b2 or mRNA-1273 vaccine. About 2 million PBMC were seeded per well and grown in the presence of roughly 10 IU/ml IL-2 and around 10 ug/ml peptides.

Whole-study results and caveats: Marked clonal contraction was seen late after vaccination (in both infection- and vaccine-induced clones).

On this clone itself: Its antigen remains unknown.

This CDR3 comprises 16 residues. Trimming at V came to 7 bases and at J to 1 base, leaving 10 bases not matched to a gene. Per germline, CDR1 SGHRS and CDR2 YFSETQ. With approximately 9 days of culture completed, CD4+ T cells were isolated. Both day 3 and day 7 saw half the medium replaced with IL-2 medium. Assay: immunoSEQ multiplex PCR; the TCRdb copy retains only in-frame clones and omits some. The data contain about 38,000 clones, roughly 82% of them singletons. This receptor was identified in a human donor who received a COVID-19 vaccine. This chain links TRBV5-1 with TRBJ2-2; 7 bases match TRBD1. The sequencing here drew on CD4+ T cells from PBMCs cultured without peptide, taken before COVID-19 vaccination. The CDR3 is CASQDSTGRNTGELFF. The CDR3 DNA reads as TGCGCCAGCCAGGATTCGACAGGGCGGAACACCGGGGAGCTGTTTTTT.